These T cell receptor beta chains were read from a single sample in a study of shared clonotypes between healthy human individuals. The protocol was immunoSEQ multiplex PCR, while the TCRdb copy is restricted to in-frame clones and leaves out a portion. The sample yields roughly 2,500,000 clones, over 85% seen once. Sequenced: naive CD4+ T cells from PBMCs. All receptors derive from a man between 18 and 35 years old in good health. Some clones in this sample may be carry-over from other donors' samples. The CDR3 runs from the conserved cysteine through the conserved F or W. The D gene is left open where the match is weak. The listing skips clone size in some rows; elsewhere it reads once, few, many or a size class.

size	V	D	J	CDR3	DNA
-	TRBV7-9	-	TRBJ2-3	CASSITTDTQYF	TGTGCCAGCAGCATAACCACAGATACGCAGTATTTT
-	TRBV7-3	TRBD2	TRBJ2-1	CASSYGLANEQFF	TGTGCCAGCAGCTATGGACTAGCTAATGAGCAGTTCTTC
-	TRBV9	-	TRBJ1-3	CASSPQGTSGNTIYF	TGTGCCAGCAGTCCACAGGGCACCTCTGGAAACACCATATATTTT
-	TRBV6-1	-	TRBJ1-2	CASSGAFGRHNYGYTF	TGTGCCAGCAGTGGGGCTTTCGGGAGACACAACTATGGCTACACCTTC
-	TRBV28	TRBD1	TRBJ2-7	CATLGWTGSYEQYF	TGTGCCACCCTGGGCTGGACAGGATCCTACGAGCAGTACTTC
-	TRBV11-2	TRBD2	TRBJ2-5	CASSGAGSQETQYF	TGTGCCAGCAGCGGAGCGGGGTCCCAAGAGACCCAGTACTTC
-	TRBV30	-	TRBJ1-2	CAWSRHRPNGYTF	TGTGCCTGGAGTCGGCACCGGCCAAACGGCTACACCTTC
-	TRBV7-3	TRBD2	TRBJ2-2	CASSLSASGNTGELFF	TGTGCCAGCAGCTTGTCGGCTAGCGGGAACACCGGGGAGCTGTTTTTT
-	TRBV6-1	-	TRBJ2-7	CASTGAPYEQYF	TGTGCCAGTACGGGGGCCCCCTACGAGCAGTACTTC
-	TRBV11-2	-	TRBJ1-5	CASSLAGGNQPQHF	TGTGCCAGCAGCTTAGCAGGAGGTAATCAGCCCCAGCATTTT
-	TRBV7-6	-	TRBJ1-2	CASSVRDGDNYGYTF	TGTGCCAGCAGCGTCCGGGACGGAGATAACTATGGCTACACCTTC
-	TRBV28	-	TRBJ1-2	CASSSPRGGRRIYYGYTF	TGTGCCAGCAGCTCCCCCCGGGGGGGGCGCCGGATTTACTATGGCTACACCTTC
-	TRBV28	TRBD2	TRBJ2-7	CASSGLAGVSEQYF	TGTGCCAGCTCAGGACTAGCGGGAGTAAGTGAGCAGTACTTC
-	TRBV7-9	-	TRBJ2-6	CASSLAISGANVLTF	TGTGCCAGCAGCTTGGCTATCTCTGGGGCCAACGTCCTGACTTTC
-	TRBV28	-	TRBJ1-5	CASSQGNQPQHF	TGTGCCAGCAGTCAGGGCAATCAGCCCCAGCATTTT
-	TRBV10-1	-	TRBJ1-6	CGPHEGLISPLHF	TGCGGGCCTCACGAGGGGCTTATTTCACCCCTCCACTTT
-	TRBV4-1	-	TRBJ1-4	CASSRNSKIRTSNEKLFF	TGCGCCAGCAGCCGGAACTCCAAAATTAGGACCTCTAATGAAAAACTGTTTTTT
-	TRBV5-1	TRBD2	TRBJ2-5	CASSLQLTSGREETQYF	TGCGCCAGCAGCTTGCAACTGACTAGCGGGAGAGAAGAGACCCAGTACTTC
-	TRBV6-6	TRBD1	TRBJ2-7	CASSTPRQGASYEQYF	TGTGCCAGCAGTACCCCTCGACAGGGGGCGTCATACGAGCAGTACTTC
-	TRBV9	-	TRBJ1-1	CASSPNTGQNTEAFF	TGTGCCAGCAGCCCGAATACAGGCCAGAACACTGAAGCTTTCTTT
-	TRBV2	TRBD1	TRBJ1-3	CASSEAYGTGSGNTIYF	TGTGCCAGCAGTGAAGCCTATGGGACAGGCTCTGGAAACACCATATATTTT
-	TRBV28	TRBD1	TRBJ2-7	CASTGTAGGRVDEQYF	TGTGCCAGCACGGGCACAGCAGGGGGTAGGGTAGACGAGCAGTACTTC
-	TRBV19	TRBD1	TRBJ1-5	CASRIRTGVGPQHF	TGTGCCAGTAGGATCCGGACAGGGGTGGGGCCCCAGCATTTT
-	TRBV5-4	TRBD2	TRBJ2-1	CASSRSGSSYNEQFF	TGTGCCAGCAGCCGCAGCGGGAGCTCCTACAATGAGCAGTTCTTC
-	TRBV29-1	-	TRBJ2-6	CSVWELGGSGANVLTF	TGCAGCGTTTGGGAGCTGGGGGGATCTGGGGCCAACGTCCTGACTTTC
-	TRBV6-1	-	TRBJ1-1	CASRVTGIGTEAFF	TGTGCCAGCAGAGTAACAGGGATCGGCACTGAAGCTTTCTTT
once	TRBV18	-	TRBJ2-7	CASSPPGVSYEQYF	TGTGCCAGCTCGCCACCAGGGGTCTCCTACGAGCAGTACTTC
-	TRBV4-1	-	TRBJ2-5	CASSPKNLRGPRETQYF	TGCGCCAGCAGCCCAAAAAACCTCAGGGGTCCTAGAGAGACCCAGTACTTC
-	TRBV6-1	TRBD1	TRBJ2-7	CASSEGIGGYYEQYF	TGTGCCAGCAGTGAAGGTATAGGGGGCTACTACGAGCAGTACTTC
-	TRBV5-1	TRBD1	TRBJ1-1	CASAGTVNTEAFF	TGCGCCAGTGCCGGGACAGTGAACACTGAAGCTTTCTTT
-	TRBV6-6	-	TRBJ1-5	CASIPEAGRGQPQHF	TGTGCCAGCATCCCTGAGGCAGGGCGGGGACAGCCCCAGCATTTT
few	TRBV6-6	-	TRBJ1-1	CASRIDGLNTEAFF	TGTGCCAGCAGGATTGACGGCTTAAACACTGAAGCTTTCTTT
once	TRBV18	-	TRBJ2-7	CASSHPGTIYEQYF	TGTGCCAGCTCACACCCCGGGACAATCTACGAGCAGTACTTC
-	TRBV5-1	TRBD1	TRBJ2-2	CASSLVGAGGTGELFF	TGCGCCAGCAGCCTGGTCGGGGCAGGGGGAACCGGGGAGCTGTTTTTT
few	TRBV30	-	TRBJ1-5	CAWSLPEAGQPQHF	TGTGCCTGGAGTCTCCCAGAGGCCGGCCAGCCCCAGCATTTT
-	TRBV25-1	-	TRBJ1-4	CASSDPGVATNEKLFF	TGTGCCAGCAGTGACCCAGGGGTTGCAACTAATGAAAAACTGTTTTTT
-	TRBV15	TRBD1	TRBJ2-5	CATSRELGQGGETQYF	TGTGCCACCAGCAGAGAGCTCGGACAGGGAGGAGAGACCCAGTACTTC
once	TRBV5-4	-	TRBJ2-2	CASSPPGGPNTGELFF	TGTGCCAGCAGCCCCCCGGGCGGGCCGAACACCGGGGAGCTGTTTTTT
-	TRBV7-3	-	TRBJ1-1	CASSLDGTANTEAFF	TGTGCCAGCAGCTTAGACGGGACCGCGAACACTGAAGCTTTCTTT
-	TRBV19	TRBD2	TRBJ2-3	CASTSLSGRGPDTQYF	TGTGCCAGTACCTCACTCAGCGGGAGGGGGCCAGATACGCAGTATTTT
-	TRBV28	TRBD2	TRBJ2-4	CASSRRLAELLAKNIQYF	TGTGCCAGCAGTCGTAGACTAGCGGAGCTTCTAGCCAAAAACATTCAGTACTTC